Listed here are 28 T cell receptor beta chains from one sample, sequenced in a study of cytomegalovirus exposure and HLA in healthy donors. The method was immunoSEQ multiplex PCR; TCRdb's version includes in-frame clones alone and lacks a portion of them. The data show approximately 160,000 clones, about 90% seen once. The material sequenced was PBMCs. Receptor source: a man younger than 35 in good health and CMV-seropositive.

This clone was observed a handful of times. The V and J genes are TRBV7-2 and TRBJ2-7, with D maybe TRBD2 (5 bases). Germline-derived CDR1 and CDR2 are SGHTA and FQGNSA. This CDR3 comprises 14 residues. V was clipped by 2 bases and J by 7 bases, with 15 bases between them. The CDR3 protein is CASSLKSDSLEQYF. CDR3 DNA sequence: TGTGCCAGCAGCTTAAAATCGGACTCCCTGGAGCAGTACTTC.

This chain uses TRBV29-1 with TRBJ2-7; 7 bases are a match to TRBD1. Per germline, CDR1 SQVTM and CDR2 ANQGSEA. Trimming at V came to 6 bases and at J to 3 bases, leaving 11 bases not matched to a gene. CDR3 length: 14 amino acids. The CDR3 here is CSVRGTVGRYEQYF. The CDR3 region has the DNA TGCAGCGTCCGTGGGACAGTCGGACGCTACGAGCAGTACTTC.

The chain links TRBV6-5 to TRBJ1-2; 9 positions match TRBD1. The CDR3 is made up of 15 amino acids. Germline V gives CDR1 MNHEY, CDR2 SVGAGI. V trimming: 4 bases; J trimming: 3 bases; junction bases outside the gene matches: 6. In DNA form, the CDR3 reads TGTGCCAGCAGTTCGGGACAGGGCAGTTACTATGGCTACACCTTC. Protein sequence: CASSSGQGSYYGYTF.

CDR3 sequence (DNA): TGTGCCAGCTCACCGGATGAGACAGTCAGGGGCTACACCTTC. Amino acid sequence: CASSPDETVRGYTF. This chain joins TRBV18 and TRBJ1-2, with D possibly TRBD1 on 5 matching bases. V was trimmed by 3 bases and J by 8 bases, leaving 16 bases between them. The CDR3 is 14 amino acids. CDR1 KGHSH and CDR2 LQKENI come from the germline V gene.

V is TRBV5-1 and J is TRBJ2-1; 14 positions agree with TRBD2. Trimming at V came to 1 base and at J to 5 bases, leaving 2 bases not matched to a gene. The CDR3 is 16 residues long. Germline assignment: CDR1 SGHRS and CDR2 YFSETQ. CDR3 in DNA: TGCGCCAGCAGCTTGCTGGGACTAGCGGGGGACAATGAGCAGTTCTTC. It encodes CASSLLGLAGDNEQFF. The complete variable domain, with remaining parts taken from reference TRBV5-1 and TRBJ2-1, reads KAGVTQTPRYLIKTRGQQVTLSCSPISGHRSVSWYQQTPGQGLQFLFEYFSETQRNKGNFPGRFSGRQFSNSRSEMNVSTLELGDSALYLCASSLLGLAGDNEQFFGPGTRLTVL.

In its sample, this clone was seen once. This chain connects TRBV1 to TRBJ2-1; the table assigns TRBD2, which was not confirmed against the DNA. TRBV1 is a listed pseudogene. The CDR3 spans 14 residues. CDR3 nucleotides: TGCACCAGCAGCCGCCGGACTACCTTTCAAGAGCAGTTCTTC. It encodes CTSSRRTTFQEQFF.

The sample holds a few counts of this clone. The chain employs TRBV1 and TRBJ1-2. TRBV1 is tagged as a pseudogene. CDR3 length equals 16 residues. The CDR3 region is CTSRLIHQGGDYGYTF. Written as DNA, the CDR3 is TGCACCAGCAGACTTATACACCAGGGAGGGGACTATGGCTACACCTTC.

The rearrangement uses TRBV28 and TRBJ2-7, with a weak D call TRBD1 (6 bases). Germline assignment: CDR1 MDHEN and CDR2 SYDVKM. This CDR3 has 15 residues. V dropped 3 bases and J dropped 2 bases, with 14 bases sitting between them. The CDR3 protein is CASSLTDRGPYEQYF. CDR3 bases: TGTGCCAGCAGTTTGACGGACAGAGGCCCCTACGAGCAGTACTTC.

On this clone itself: Different DNA sequences within this sample yield the same CDR3. The chain couples TRBV5-1 to TRBJ2-5, with D maybe TRBD2 (5 bases). The CDR3 sequence is 14 residues long. V was pared by 0 bases and J by 2 bases, with 8 bases between. The germline V gene encodes CDR1 SGHRS and CDR2 YFSETQ. CDR3 sequence (DNA): TGCGCCAGCAGCTTGGGGGGAGTTCAAGAGACCCAGTACTTC. This translates into CASSLGGVQETQYF. Using reference TRBV5-1 and TRBJ2-5 for the parts outside the CDR3, the full variable domain is KAGVTQTPRYLIKTRGQQVTLSCSPISGHRSVSWYQQTPGQGLQFLFEYFSETQRNKGNFPGRFSGRQFSNSRSEMNVSTLELGDSALYLCASSLGGVQETQYFGPGTRLLVL.

The chain combines TRBV9 with TRBJ2-7; TRBD2 matches 11 bases. Germline trimming cut 0 bases from V and 2 bases from J; bases unmatched to any gene: 4. The CDR3 is made up of 16 amino acids. Germline-derived CDR1 and CDR2 are SGDLS and YYNGEE. The CDR3 DNA reads TGTGCCAGCAGCGTAGATCCTAGCGGGAGGACCTACGAGCAGTACTTC. Protein product: CASSVDPSGRTYEQYF.

V gene TRBV5-1 combines with J gene TRBJ2-7, with 9 bases lining up with TRBD2. V was clipped by 4 bases and J by 3 bases; unmatched bases: 8. CDR3 length: 15 amino acids. Germline V gives CDR1 SGHRS, CDR2 YFSETQ. The chain's CDR3 is CASSPRGLAHYEQYF. The CDR3 DNA follows: TGCGCCAGCAGCCCCCGTGGACTAGCGCACTACGAGCAGTACTTC.

The chain couples TRBV15 to TRBJ2-2; D gene unclear. Trimming shortened V by 6 bases and J by 1 base, and 15 bases separated the two germline ends. The CDR3 consists of 16 residues. Germline lookup yields CDR1 LNHNV and CDR2 YYDKDF (reference sequence). The CDR3 bases are TGTGCCACCAGACGATGGAGAGGAAAGAACACCGGGGAGCTGTTTTTT. This codes for CATRRWRGKNTGELFF.

This clone is a singleton in its sample. The CDR3: CASSPTGVLSGEQFF. Here the CDR3 DNA reads TGTGCCAGCAGCCCCACAGGGGTCCTGTCTGGTGAGCAGTTCTTC. The chain uses TRBV7-3 and TRBJ2-1; 7 nucleotides agree with TRBD1. Per the germline V gene, CDR1 is SGHTA and CDR2 is FQGTGA. This CDR3 contains 15 residues. V lost 5 bases to trimming and J lost 9 bases; unmatched junction nucleotides: 13.

This chain links TRBV11-2 with TRBJ1-4; perhaps TRBD1 as D (6 bases). The ends were cut back, 5 bases at V and 8 bases at J, with 21 bases in the middle. Germline V gives CDR1 SGHAT, CDR2 FQNNGV. The CDR3 is made up of 16 amino acids. CDR3 DNA: TGTGCCAGCAGCGCGGGGGCCAGGGCTGTAGGGGAAAAACTGTTTTTT. Its protein product is CASSAGARAVGEKLFF.

J is TRBJ2-3 and V is TRBV9; 9 nucleotides agree with TRBD1. CDR3 length: 17 amino acids. V shed 2 bases and J 3 bases; nucleotides not matched to a gene: 10. CDR1 and CDR2 (germline): SGDLS, YYNGEE. The CDR3 region is CASSVGENRGLTDTQYF. The CDR3 coding sequence is TGTGCCAGCAGCGTTGGGGAGAACAGGGGGCTGACAGATACGCAGTATTTT. Drawing the rest from reference TRBV9 and TRBJ2-3, the complete variable domain is DSGVTQTPKHLITATGQRVTLRCSPRSGDLSVYWYQQSLDQGLQFLIQYYNGEERAKGNILERFSAQQFPDLHSELNLSSLELGDSALYFCASSVGENRGLTDTQYFGPGTRLTVL.

The chain combines TRBV5-1 with TRBJ2-2; 9 bases map to TRBD2. Germline V gene sequence: CDR1 SGHRS, CDR2 YFSETQ. J gave up 7 bases and V 4 bases, and 8 bases lay outside the gene matches. This CDR3 contains 15 residues. This CDR3 is CASSPHLSGSGELFF. The CDR3 region has the DNA TGCGCCAGCAGCCCACACCTTAGCGGGAGCGGGGAGCTGTTTTTT.

The chain links TRBV7-2 to TRBJ2-1; D remains unclear. Between the trimmed V and J ends, which lost 4 bases and 7 bases, there was a span of 11 bases. The germline gives CDR1 SGHTA, CDR2 FQGNSA. The CDR3 is 13 residues long. Here the CDR3 reads CASSSYFGNEQFF. The CDR3 DNA is TGTGCCAGCAGCTCATATTTCGGGAATGAGCAGTTCTTC.

CDR3 nucleotides: TGTGCCAGCAGCTTAGGGGACAGGGGGCACGAGCGGGACGGCTACACCTTC. Translated, it gives CASSLGDRGHERDGYTF. This chain connects TRBV7-9 to TRBJ1-2, with 12 bases that match TRBD1. Germline-derived CDR1 and CDR2 are SEHNR and FQNEAQ (reference sequence). The CDR3 extends over 17 amino acids. The J segment lost 8 bases and the V segment lost 1 base, leaving 11 bases of the junction unmatched.

The chain recombines TRBV7-2 with TRBJ2-4; 7 positions match TRBD1. CDR1 and CDR2 from the germline V gene are SGHTA and FQGNSA. After removal of 3 bases from V and 3 bases from J, the junction contained 5 bases not matched to a gene. The CDR3 runs to 15 residues. CDR3 DNA: TGTGCCAGCAGCTTGCAGGGGGTCGGCAAAAACATTCAGTACTTC. Amino acids: CASSLQGVGKNIQYF.

This clone was counted only a few times. The CDR3 spells CASQGLGLYEQYF. The CDR3 DNA reads TGTGCCAGCCAAGGACTCGGCCTCTACGAGCAGTACTTC. This chain uses TRBV28 with TRBJ2-7, with D possibly matching TRBD2 (5 bases). V lost 8 bases to trimming and J lost 3 bases, with 14 bases between them. The CDR3 is 13 residues long. The germline V gene has CDR1 MDHEN and CDR2 SYDVKM. Combining the CDR3 with reference TRBV28 and TRBJ2-7 gives the whole variable domain DVKVTQSSRYLVKRTGEKVFLECVQDMDHENMFWYRQDPGLGLRLIYFSYDVKMKEKGDIPEGYSVSREKKERFSLILESASTNQTSMYLCASQGLGLYEQYFGPGTRLTVT.

V is TRBV18 and J is TRBJ2-7, with TRBD1 matching 7 bases. Losses at the gene ends were 6 bases for V and 5 bases for J; bases not matched to a gene: 7. The germline V gene encodes CDR1 KGHSH and CDR2 LQKENI. This CDR3 is built from 13 residues. The CDR3 DNA sequence: TGTGCCAGCTCCTTCCTAGGGACAGACGAGCAGTACTTC. Translated: CASSFLGTDEQYF.

The CDR3 DNA reads as TGTGCCAGCAGCGTAAGATCTAGCGGGAGAGTCTACGAGCAGTACTTC. It codes for CASSVRSSGRVYEQYF. This chain links TRBV9 with TRBJ2-7; 10 bases match TRBD2. The V gene end was trimmed by 1 base and the J gene end by 3 bases; junction bases not matched to a gene: 7. Germline V CDR1 and CDR2: SGDLS, YYNGEE. This CDR3 contains 16 residues.

J is TRBJ2-1 and V is TRBV5-1, with D perhaps TRBD2 (6 bases). Germline V gene data show CDR1 as SGHRS and CDR2 as YFSETQ. The CDR3 runs 15 residues. V lost 0 bases and J 1 base, leaving 8 bases between the germline ends. In DNA form, the CDR3 reads TGCGCCAGCAGCTTGGGACTAGAGTCCTACAATGAGCAGTTCTTC. It specifies CASSLGLESYNEQFF.

The chain employs TRBV11-2 and TRBJ2-2; TRBD2 is a possible D gene (5 bases). The V and J ends lost 6 bases and 0 bases respectively, with 17 bases between them. CDR1 and CDR2 (germline): SGHAT, FQNNGV. CDR3 length: 17 residues. As DNA, the CDR3 is TGTGCCAGCAGTCAGTACTGGAGCGGAGCGAACACCGGGGAGCTGTTTTTT. It encodes CASSQYWSGANTGELFF.

The CDR3: CASSPLIDSGNTIYF. The DNA of the CDR3 is TGTGCCAGCAGCCCACTTATAGACTCTGGAAACACCATATATTTT. The chain has TRBV7-6 and TRBJ1-3, with D uncertain. Trimming removed 5 bases from V and 0 bases from J, with 11 bases in between. CDR1 is SGHVS, CDR2 FNYEAQ, per germline. The CDR3 loop spans 15 amino acids.

This clone was recorded a few times. This sequence joins TRBV4-1 and TRBJ2-7; 7 bases fit TRBD2. The CDR3 length is 16 residues. V trimming: 4 bases; J trimming: 2 bases; junction bases outside the gene matches: 11. The germline CDR1 and CDR2 sequences are MGHRA and YSYEKL. In DNA form, the CDR3 reads TGCGCCAGCAGCCTAAGATTCCGGGAGGACCCCTACGAGCAGTACTTC. This encodes CASSLRFREDPYEQYF.

This clone was counted only a few times. V gene TRBV9 combines with J gene TRBJ1-1; tentative D call: TRBD1 (6 bases). This CDR3 has 16 amino acids. In germline, CDR1 is SGDLS, CDR2 YYNGEE. V shed 0 bases and J shed 0 bases, with 12 bases lying between them. In DNA form, the CDR3 reads TGTGCCAGCAGCGTAGACCCAGGGGACCTGAACACTGAAGCTTTCTTT. It encodes CASSVDPGDLNTEAFF.

V usage is TRBV7-2 and J usage is TRBJ2-1; D perhaps matches TRBD2 (6 bases). V was trimmed by 5 bases and J by 4 bases, leaving 15 bases between them. The length of the CDR3 is 15 residues. The germline V gene has CDR1 SGHTA and CDR2 FQGNSA. The CDR3 coding sequence is TGTGCCAGCAGCCTCGGCGGGACCCCTTACAATGAGCAGTTCTTC. This translates into CASSLGGTPYNEQFF.